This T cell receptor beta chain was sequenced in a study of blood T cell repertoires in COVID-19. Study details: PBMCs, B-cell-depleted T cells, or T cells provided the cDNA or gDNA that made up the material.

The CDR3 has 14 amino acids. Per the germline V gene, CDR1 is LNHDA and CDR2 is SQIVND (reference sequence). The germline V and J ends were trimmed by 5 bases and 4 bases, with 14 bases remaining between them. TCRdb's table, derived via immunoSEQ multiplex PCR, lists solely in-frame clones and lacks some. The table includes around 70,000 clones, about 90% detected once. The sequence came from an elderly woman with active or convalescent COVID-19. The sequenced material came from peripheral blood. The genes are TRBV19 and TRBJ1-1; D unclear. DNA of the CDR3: TGTGCCAGTAGTTTCAGGCGGGAGGGCACTGAAGCTTTCTTT. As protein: CASSFRREGTEAFF.